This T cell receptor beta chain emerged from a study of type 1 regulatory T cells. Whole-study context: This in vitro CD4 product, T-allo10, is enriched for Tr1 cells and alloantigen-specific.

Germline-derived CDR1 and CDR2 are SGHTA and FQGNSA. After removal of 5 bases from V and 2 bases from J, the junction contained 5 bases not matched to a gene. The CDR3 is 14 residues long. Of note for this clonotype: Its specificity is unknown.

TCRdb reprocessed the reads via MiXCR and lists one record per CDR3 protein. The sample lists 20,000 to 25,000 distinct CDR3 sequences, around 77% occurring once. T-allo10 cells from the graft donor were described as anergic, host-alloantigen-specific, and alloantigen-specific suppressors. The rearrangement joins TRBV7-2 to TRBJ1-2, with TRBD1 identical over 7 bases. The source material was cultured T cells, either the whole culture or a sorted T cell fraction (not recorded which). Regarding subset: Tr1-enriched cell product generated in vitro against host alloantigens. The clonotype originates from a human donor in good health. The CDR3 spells CASSAVQGNYGYTF. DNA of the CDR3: TGTGCCAGCAGCGCCGTACAGGGGAACTATGGCTACACCTTC.